These 26 T cell receptor beta chains came from one sample sequenced in a study of cytomegalovirus exposure and HLA in healthy donors. Use of 60 Vbeta and 13 Jbeta primers characterized the PCR. TCRdb's table, derived via immunoSEQ multiplex PCR, lists solely in-frame clones and lacks some. The sample lists fewer than 350,000 clones; over 85% were seen once. Sequencing input: PBMCs. Receptor source: a woman under 30 in good health and CMV-seronegative.

Details on this clone: At one end the junction does not follow the germline gene, possibly because of a read error. The rearrangement uses TRBV27 and TRBJ2-2; 9 nucleotides agree with TRBD1. This CDR3 has 18 residues. Germline V gene data show CDR1 as MNHEY and CDR2 as SMNVEV (reference sequence). The chain's CDR3 is CASSLRDRAIMNSGELFF. Written as DNA, the CDR3 is TGTGCCAGCAGTTTAAGGGACAGGGCGATAATGAACAGCGGGGAGCTGTTTTTT.

This sequence joins TRBV2 and TRBJ1-2; TRBD1 agrees at 11 bases. Germline assignment: CDR1 SNHLY and CDR2 FYNNEI. This CDR3 has 13 amino acids. The junction had 9 bases not matched to a gene; V was cut back by 10 bases and J by 8 bases. The CDR3 DNA sequence: TGTGCCAACCTGGACAGGGGGCTTTCAGGCTACACCTTC. It codes for CANLDRGLSGYTF.

The chain joins TRBV15 to TRBJ2-3; D perhaps matches TRBD2 (5 bases). The CDR3 spans 14 residues. Germline V lookup: CDR1 LNHNV, CDR2 YYDKDF (reference sequence). V was pared by 2 bases and J by 3 bases, with 9 bases between. The CDR3 sequence: CATSRNRLTDTQYF. As DNA, the CDR3 is TGTGCCACCAGCAGAAACAGACTAACAGATACGCAGTATTTT.

This clone has a handful of counts. This sequence joins TRBV6-1 and TRBJ2-4; D is unclear. CDR3 size: 15 residues. Trimming took 2 bases from V and 2 from J, leaving 10 bases between them. CDR1 and CDR2 from the germline V gene are MNHNS and SASEGT. The CDR3 sequence: CASSEPVNSKNIQYF. The CDR3 region has the DNA TGTGCCAGCAGTGAACCAGTAAATTCCAAAAACATTCAGTACTTC.

The chain employs TRBV27 and TRBJ2-7; 7 bases are a match to TRBD2. With 2 bases clipped from V and 6 bases from J, the junction kept 19 bases outside the gene matches. This CDR3 contains 18 residues. Germline values: CDR1 MNHEY, CDR2 SMNVEV (reference sequence). The CDR3, as DNA: TGTGCCAGCAGTTTAGGGATAGGGGCTAGCGGCCTTTCTGGCGAGCAGTACTTC. As protein: CASSLGIGASGLSGEQYF.

The chain couples TRBV11-2 to TRBJ2-3; TRBD2 aligns across 7 bases. CDR3 length: 16 residues. J was trimmed by 0 bases and V by 2 bases; bases with no gene match: 5. Germline V CDR1 and CDR2: SGHAT, FQNNGV. CDR3 protein: CASSLSGGGSTDTQYF. The DNA for the CDR3 is TGTGCCAGCAGCTTATCAGGCGGGGGAAGCACAGATACGCAGTATTTT.

This clone was seen a few times. This chain links TRBV2 with TRBJ1-1, with 8 nucleotides matching TRBD1. J lost 3 bases, V lost 4 bases, and 10 bases had no gene match. The CDR3 is 16 amino acids. Germline values: CDR1 SNHLY, CDR2 FYNNEI. CDR3 DNA: TGTGCCAGCAGTGCCCCACAGGGGGTGACGGACACTGAAGCTTTCTTT. It is translated as CASSAPQGVTDTEAFF.

The CDR3 loop reads CASSPPNRGLSNQPQHF. The CDR3 bases are TGTGCCAGCTCACCACCCAACAGGGGGCTGAGCAATCAGCCCCAGCATTTT. This rearrangement joins TRBV18 to TRBJ1-5; 9 bases fit TRBD1. CDR1 and CDR2 (germline): KGHSH, LQKENI. V shed 0 bases and J 1 base; nucleotides not matched to a gene: 4. The CDR3 covers 17 residues.

The chain links TRBV19 to TRBJ1-2; 10 positions match TRBD1. Trimming took 3 bases from V and 4 from J; bases not matched to a gene: 14. This CDR3 is built from 18 residues. Per the germline V gene, CDR1 is LNHDA and CDR2 is SQIVND (reference sequence). CDR3 protein: CASSIQPLTGGHGYGYTF. The CDR3 DNA reads TGTGCCAGTAGTATTCAACCCTTGACAGGGGGCCATGGCTATGGCTACACCTTC.

For this clone: This sample includes further DNA sequences coding for the same CDR3. This chain joins TRBV18 and TRBJ2-5, with D possibly being TRBD2 (5 bases). Germline loops: CDR1 KGHSH, CDR2 LQKENI. The ends were cut back, 8 bases at V and 2 bases at J, with 15 bases in the middle. The CDR3 has 14 amino acids. The CDR3 DNA reads as TGTGCCAGCAGTCGAACCAGCGGTCAAGAGACCCAGTACTTC. Translated: CASSRTSGQETQYF.

The rearrangement uses TRBV2 and TRBJ1-4, with TRBD1 matching over 9 bases. V trimming: 9 bases; J trimming: 10 bases; junction bases outside the gene matches: 21. The CDR3 spans 17 residues. The germline V gene encodes CDR1 SNHLY and CDR2 FYNNEI. The CDR3 reads CARAGPKTGGASGKLFF. CDR3 DNA sequence: TGTGCCAGGGCAGGCCCCAAAACAGGGGGCGCGAGTGGAAAACTGTTTTTT.

The rearrangement links TRBV10-3 to TRBJ2-3, with TRBD2 matching 14 bases. Germline CDR1 is ENHRY and CDR2 is SYGVKD. CDR3 length equals 15 residues. With V trimmed by 7 bases and J by 4 bases, 4 bases remained unmatched. CDR3: CAITGTSGGSDTQYF. CDR3 nucleotide sequence: TGTGCCATCACCGGGACTAGCGGGGGATCAGATACGCAGTATTTT.

This chain uses TRBV21-1 with TRBJ1-6; the table's D call, TRBD1, was not checked against the DNA. TRBV21-1 is a pseudogene segment. This CDR3 is built from 13 residues. The CDR3 coding sequence is TGTGCCAGCCACAGGAAAGGGGATTCACCCCTCCACTTT. Translated, it gives CASHRKGDSPLHF.

This clone came up once. The chain recombines TRBV6-5 with TRBJ1-3; 7 bases agree with TRBD1. V was pared by 10 bases and J by 4 bases, with 7 bases of the junction left unmatched. CDR3 length equals 13 residues. From germline, CDR1 is MNHEY and CDR2 SVGAGI. The CDR3 sequence is CATNQGGGNTIYF. CDR3 in DNA: TGTGCCACGAATCAGGGGGGCGGAAACACCATATATTTT.

The chain carries TRBV5-1 and TRBJ2-2; possible D gene TRBD1, 6 bases. Deletions cut 4 bases from V and 2 bases from J, with 12 bases between. CDR1 is SGHRS, CDR2 YFSETQ, per germline. The CDR3 is 15 amino acids. The DNA for the CDR3 is TGCGCCAGCAGCGTACCGGGACAAAACACCGGGGAGCTGTTTTTT. Translation gives CASSVPGQNTGELFF.

The V and J genes are TRBV29-1 and TRBJ2-3; 12 bases agree with TRBD1. This CDR3 has 17 amino acids. The germline V gene has CDR1 SQVTM and CDR2 ANQGSEA. After removal of 4 bases from V and 0 bases from J, the junction contained 8 bases not matched to a gene. The CDR3 DNA follows: TGCAGCGTTGGCGGGACAGGGGGCGTCGGCAGCACAGATACGCAGTATTTT. Its translation: CSVGGTGGVGSTDTQYF.

The J gene is TRBJ2-1, the V gene TRBV9; 16 positions match TRBD2. V lost 1 base and J lost 7; bases outside the gene matches: 8. CDR1 and CDR2 (germline): SGDLS, YYNGEE. This CDR3 has 18 amino acids. The CDR3 coding sequence is TGTGCCAGCAGCGTAACGGGACTAGCGGGGGGGCCCCCAAATGAGCAGTTCTTC. This translates into CASSVTGLAGGPPNEQFF.

The V and J genes are TRBV18 and TRBJ1-1, with TRBD1 matching over 10 bases. The ends lost 1 base at V and 4 bases at J; junction bases unmatched: 6. CDR1 and CDR2 (germline): KGHSH, LQKENI. The CDR3 is 16 amino acids. The CDR3 DNA reads as TGTGCCAGCTCACCACAGACAGGGGGCTATGGCACTGAAGCTTTCTTT. Its translation: CASSPQTGGYGTEAFF.

This clone was seen more than once but under ten times. CDR3 in amino acids: CASSEGVGDNYEQYF. The CDR3, as DNA: TGCGCCAGCAGTGAGGGCGTGGGGGACAACTACGAGCAGTACTTC. The chain is built from TRBV10-1 and TRBJ2-5; perhaps TRBD1 as D (6 bases). The end of the DNA fits TRBJ2-7 better, so the J call may be wrong. The CDR3 contains 15 residues. CDR1 and CDR2 from the germline V gene are WNHNN and SYGVQD (reference sequence).

The DNA for the CDR3 is TGTGCCAGCAGGCGGGGACAGACAAATAGCAATCAGCCCCAGCATTTT. It specifies CASRRGQTNSNQPQHF. The rearrangement links TRBV6-6 to TRBJ1-5, with 7 bases fitting TRBD1. Germline V lookup: CDR1 MNHNY, CDR2 SVGAGI (reference sequence). CDR3 length equals 16 residues. The trim removed 6 bases at V and 0 bases at J, leaving 8 bases unmatched.

The gene calls are TRBV29-1 and TRBJ2-5, with 7 nucleotides matching TRBD1. Judging by the DNA end, TRBJ2-7 fits better; the J call may be wrong. CDR1 and CDR2 (germline): SQVTM, ANQGSEA. This CDR3 contains 13 residues. CDR3 sequence: CSFRDSITYEQYF. CDR3 nucleotide sequence: TGCAGCTTCCGGGACAGCATTACCTACGAGCAGTACTTC.

The V and J genes are TRBV5-8 and TRBJ1-3; TRBD1 is a possible D gene (5 bases). Germline V gene lookup returns CDR1 SGHTS and CDR2 YDEGEE. The CDR3 has 16 residues. With 0 bases removed from V and 2 bases from J, the gap between germline ends came to 12 bases. The CDR3, as DNA: TGTGCCAGCAGCTTGGGGACATACCAGACTGGAAACACCATATATTTT. It translates to CASSLGTYQTGNTIYF.

This chain links TRBV5-5 with TRBJ1-6; the D is unclear. This CDR3 has 13 amino acids. With 0 bases removed from V and 7 bases from J, the gap between germline ends came to 5 bases. Per the germline V gene, CDR1 is SGHKS and CDR2 is YYEKEE (reference sequence). The CDR3 DNA is TGTGCCAGCAGCTTGGTCGGGAATTCACCCCTCCACTTT. This gives the protein CASSLVGNSPLHF.

The rearrangement joins TRBV5-6 to TRBJ2-3; 7 nucleotides line up with TRBD1. The V gene end was trimmed by 0 bases and the J gene end by 4 bases; junction bases not matched to a gene: 2. This CDR3 contains 14 residues. CDR1 and CDR2 from the germline V gene are SGHDT and YYEEEE. The CDR3 region has the DNA TGTGCCAGCAGCTTGGGACAGGGCGCAGATACGCAGTATTTT. This gives the protein CASSLGQGADTQYF.

The chain joins TRBV29-1 to TRBJ2-4; 7 bases are a match to TRBD2. Looked up from germline, CDR1 is SQVTM and CDR2 is ANQGSEA. With V trimmed by 5 bases and J by 4 bases, 14 bases remained unmatched. The CDR3 has 16 residues. The CDR3 loop is CSVKPPGLAEKNIQYF. CDR3 coding DNA: TGCAGCGTTAAACCCCCGGGGCTAGCGGAGAAAAACATTCAGTACTTC.

The chain recombines TRBV27 with TRBJ1-4, with no clear D. The germline CDR1 and CDR2 sequences are MNHEY and SMNVEV (reference sequence). The CDR3 totals 17 residues. Trimming took off 3 bases at V and 6 bases at J, with 20 bases between the two ends. CDR3 loop: CASSFLAFGKGDEKLFF. Here the CDR3 DNA reads TGTGCCAGCAGTTTTCTGGCTTTCGGGAAAGGCGATGAAAAACTGTTTTTT.